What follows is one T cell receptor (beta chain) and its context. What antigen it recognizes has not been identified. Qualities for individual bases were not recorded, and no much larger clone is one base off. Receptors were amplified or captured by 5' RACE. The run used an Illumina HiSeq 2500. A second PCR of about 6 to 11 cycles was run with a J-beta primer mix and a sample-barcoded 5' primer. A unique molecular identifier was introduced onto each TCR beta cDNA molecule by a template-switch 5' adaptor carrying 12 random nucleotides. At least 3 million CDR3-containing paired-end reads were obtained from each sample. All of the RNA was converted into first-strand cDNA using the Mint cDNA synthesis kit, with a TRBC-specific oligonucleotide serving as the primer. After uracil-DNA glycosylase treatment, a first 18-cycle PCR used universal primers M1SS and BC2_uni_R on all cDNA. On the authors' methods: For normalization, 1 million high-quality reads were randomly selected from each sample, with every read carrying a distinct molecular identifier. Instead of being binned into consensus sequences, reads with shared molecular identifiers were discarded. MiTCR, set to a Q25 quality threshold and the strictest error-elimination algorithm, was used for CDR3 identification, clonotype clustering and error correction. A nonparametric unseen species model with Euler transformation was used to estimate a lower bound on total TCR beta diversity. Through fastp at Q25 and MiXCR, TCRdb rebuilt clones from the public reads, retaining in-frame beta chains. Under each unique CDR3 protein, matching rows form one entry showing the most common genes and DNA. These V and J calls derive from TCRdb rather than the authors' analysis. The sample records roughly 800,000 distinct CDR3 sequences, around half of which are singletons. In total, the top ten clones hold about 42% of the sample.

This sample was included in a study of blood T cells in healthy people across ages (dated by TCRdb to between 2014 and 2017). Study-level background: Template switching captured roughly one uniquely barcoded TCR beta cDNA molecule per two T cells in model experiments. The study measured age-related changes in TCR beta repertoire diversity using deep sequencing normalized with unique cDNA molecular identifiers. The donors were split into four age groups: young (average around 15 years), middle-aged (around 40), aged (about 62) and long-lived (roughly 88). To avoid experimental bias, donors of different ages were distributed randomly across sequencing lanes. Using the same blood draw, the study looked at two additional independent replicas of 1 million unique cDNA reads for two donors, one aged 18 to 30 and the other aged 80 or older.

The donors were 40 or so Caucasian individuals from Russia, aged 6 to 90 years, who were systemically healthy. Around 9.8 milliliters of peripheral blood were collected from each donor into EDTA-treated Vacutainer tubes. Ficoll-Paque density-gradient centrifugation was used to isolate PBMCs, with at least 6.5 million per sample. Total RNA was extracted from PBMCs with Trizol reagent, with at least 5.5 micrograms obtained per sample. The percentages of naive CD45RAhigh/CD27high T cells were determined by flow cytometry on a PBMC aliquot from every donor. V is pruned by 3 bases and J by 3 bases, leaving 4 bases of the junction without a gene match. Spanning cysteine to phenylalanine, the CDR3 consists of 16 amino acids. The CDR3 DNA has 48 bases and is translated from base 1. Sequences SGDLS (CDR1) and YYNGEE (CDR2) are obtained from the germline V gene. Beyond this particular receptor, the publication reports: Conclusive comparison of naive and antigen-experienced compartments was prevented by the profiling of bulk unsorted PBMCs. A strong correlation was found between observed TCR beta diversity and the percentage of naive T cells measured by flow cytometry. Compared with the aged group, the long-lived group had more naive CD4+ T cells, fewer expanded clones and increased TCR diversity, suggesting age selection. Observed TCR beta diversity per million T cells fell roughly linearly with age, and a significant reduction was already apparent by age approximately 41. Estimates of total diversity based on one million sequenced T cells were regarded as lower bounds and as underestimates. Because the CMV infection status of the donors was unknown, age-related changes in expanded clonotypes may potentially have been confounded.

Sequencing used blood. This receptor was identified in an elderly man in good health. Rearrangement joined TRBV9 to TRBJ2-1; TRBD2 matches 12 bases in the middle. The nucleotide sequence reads TGTGCCAGCAGCGCAACACTAGCGGGAGGCTACAATGAGCAGTTCTTC. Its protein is CASSATLAGGYNEQFF.